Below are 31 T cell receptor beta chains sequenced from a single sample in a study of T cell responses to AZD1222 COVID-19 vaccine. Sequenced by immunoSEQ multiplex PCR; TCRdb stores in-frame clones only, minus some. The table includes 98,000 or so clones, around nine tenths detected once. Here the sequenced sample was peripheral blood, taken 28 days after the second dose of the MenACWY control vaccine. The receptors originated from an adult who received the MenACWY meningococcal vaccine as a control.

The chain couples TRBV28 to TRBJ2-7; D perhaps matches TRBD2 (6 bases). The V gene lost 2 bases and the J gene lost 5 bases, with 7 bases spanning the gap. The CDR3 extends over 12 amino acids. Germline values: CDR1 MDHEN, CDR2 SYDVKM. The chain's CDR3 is CASSLRGNEQYF. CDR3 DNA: TGTGCCAGCAGTTTACGGGGGAACGAGCAGTACTTC.

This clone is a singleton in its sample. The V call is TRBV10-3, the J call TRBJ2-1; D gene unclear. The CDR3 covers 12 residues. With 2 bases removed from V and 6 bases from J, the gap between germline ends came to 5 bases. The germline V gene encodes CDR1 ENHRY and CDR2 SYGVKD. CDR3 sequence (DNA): TGTGCCATCAGTGAGACGCTCAATGAGCAGTTCTTC. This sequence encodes CAISETLNEQFF.

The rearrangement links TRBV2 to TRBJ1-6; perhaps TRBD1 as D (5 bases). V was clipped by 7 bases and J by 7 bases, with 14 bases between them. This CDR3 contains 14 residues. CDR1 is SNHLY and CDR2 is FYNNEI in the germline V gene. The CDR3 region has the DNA TGTGCCAGCATCTTGTGGGGCACGAATTCACCCCTCCACTTT. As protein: CASILWGTNSPLHF.

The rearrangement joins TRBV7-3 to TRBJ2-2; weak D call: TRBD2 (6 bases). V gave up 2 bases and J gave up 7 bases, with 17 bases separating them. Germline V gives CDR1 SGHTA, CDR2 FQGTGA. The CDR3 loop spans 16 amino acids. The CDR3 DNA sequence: TGTGCCAGCAGCTTACAGGCGGGGAGTTCCCACGGGGAGCTGTTTTTT. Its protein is CASSLQAGSSHGELFF.

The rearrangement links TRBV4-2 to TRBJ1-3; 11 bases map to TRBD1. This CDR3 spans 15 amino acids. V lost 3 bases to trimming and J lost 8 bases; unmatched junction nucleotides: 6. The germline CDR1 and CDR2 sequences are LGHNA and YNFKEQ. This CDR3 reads CASSQSGTGGDTIYF. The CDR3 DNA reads TGTGCCAGCAGCCAGAGTGGGACAGGGGGGGACACCATATATTTT.

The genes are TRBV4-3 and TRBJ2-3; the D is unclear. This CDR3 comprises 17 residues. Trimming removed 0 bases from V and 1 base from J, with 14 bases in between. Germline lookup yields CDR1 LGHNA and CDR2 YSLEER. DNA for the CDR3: TGCGCCAGCAGCCAAGATACGTTGAGGCGCGGCACAGATACGCAGTATTTT. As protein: CASSQDTLRRGTDTQYF.

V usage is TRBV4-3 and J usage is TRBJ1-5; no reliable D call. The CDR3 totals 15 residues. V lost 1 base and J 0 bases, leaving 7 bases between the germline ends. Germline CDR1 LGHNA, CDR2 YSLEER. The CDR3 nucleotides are TGCGCCAGCAGCCAAGGGCGGAATAGCAATCAGCCCCAGCATTTT. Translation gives CASSQGRNSNQPQHF.

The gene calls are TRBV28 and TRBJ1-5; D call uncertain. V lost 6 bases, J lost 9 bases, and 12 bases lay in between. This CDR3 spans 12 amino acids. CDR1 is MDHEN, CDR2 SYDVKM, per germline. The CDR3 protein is CASRQAVSPQHF. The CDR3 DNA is TGTGCCAGCAGGCAGGCCGTATCGCCCCAGCATTTT.

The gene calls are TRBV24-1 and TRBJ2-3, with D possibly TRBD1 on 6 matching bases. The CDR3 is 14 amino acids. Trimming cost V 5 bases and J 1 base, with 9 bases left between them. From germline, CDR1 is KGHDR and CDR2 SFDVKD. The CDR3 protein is CATSGRQGTDTQYF. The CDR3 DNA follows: TGTGCCACCAGTGGGAGACAGGGCACAGATACGCAGTATTTT.

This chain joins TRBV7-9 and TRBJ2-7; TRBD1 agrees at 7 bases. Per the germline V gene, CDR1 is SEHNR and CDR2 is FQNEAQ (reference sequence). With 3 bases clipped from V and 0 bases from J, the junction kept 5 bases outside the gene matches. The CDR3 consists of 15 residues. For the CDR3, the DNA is TGTGCCAGCAGCTTGGGGACAGCGTCCTCCTACGAGCAGTACTTC. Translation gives CASSLGTASSYEQYF.

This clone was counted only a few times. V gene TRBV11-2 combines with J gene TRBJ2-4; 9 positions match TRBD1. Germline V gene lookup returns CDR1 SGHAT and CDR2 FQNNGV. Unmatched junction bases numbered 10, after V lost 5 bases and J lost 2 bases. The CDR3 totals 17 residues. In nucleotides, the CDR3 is TGTGCCAGCAGCCCCCGGACAGGGGACGCGACCAAAAACATTCAGTACTTC. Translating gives CASSPRTGDATKNIQYF.

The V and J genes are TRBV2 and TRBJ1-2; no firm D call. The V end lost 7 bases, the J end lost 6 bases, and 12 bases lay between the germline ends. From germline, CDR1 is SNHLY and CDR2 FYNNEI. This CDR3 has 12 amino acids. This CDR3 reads CASTPRLNGYTF. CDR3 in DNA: TGTGCCAGCACCCCGAGGTTGAATGGCTACACCTTC.

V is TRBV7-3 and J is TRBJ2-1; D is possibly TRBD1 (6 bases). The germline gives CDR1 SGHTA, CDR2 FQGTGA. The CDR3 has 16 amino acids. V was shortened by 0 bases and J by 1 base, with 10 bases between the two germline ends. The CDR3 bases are TGTGCCAGCAGCTTAACGGCAGGGGTATCCTACAATGAGCAGTTCTTC. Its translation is CASSLTAGVSYNEQFF.

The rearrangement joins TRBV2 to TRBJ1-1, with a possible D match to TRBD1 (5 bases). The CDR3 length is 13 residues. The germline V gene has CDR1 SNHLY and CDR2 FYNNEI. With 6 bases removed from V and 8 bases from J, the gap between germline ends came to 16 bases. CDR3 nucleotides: TGTGCCAGCAGACCTCCCGGGACGGGAGAAGCTTTCTTT. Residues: CASRPPGTGEAFF.

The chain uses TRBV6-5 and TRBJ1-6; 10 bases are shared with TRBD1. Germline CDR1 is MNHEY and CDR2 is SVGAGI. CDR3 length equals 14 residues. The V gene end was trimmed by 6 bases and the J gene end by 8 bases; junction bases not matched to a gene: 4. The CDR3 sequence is CASRGTGDYSPLHF. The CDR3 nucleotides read TGTGCCAGCAGGGGGACAGGGGACTATTCACCCCTCCACTTT.

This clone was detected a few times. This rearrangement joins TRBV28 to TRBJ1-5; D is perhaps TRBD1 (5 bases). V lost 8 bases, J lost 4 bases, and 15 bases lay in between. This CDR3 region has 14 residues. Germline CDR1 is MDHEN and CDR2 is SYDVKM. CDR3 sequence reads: CASLDKSINQPQHF. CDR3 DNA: TGTGCCAGCCTGGACAAGTCGATTAATCAGCCCCAGCATTTT.

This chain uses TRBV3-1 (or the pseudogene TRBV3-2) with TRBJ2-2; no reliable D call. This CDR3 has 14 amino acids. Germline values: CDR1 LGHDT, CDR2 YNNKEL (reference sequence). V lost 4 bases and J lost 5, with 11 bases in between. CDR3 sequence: CASSLFRRTGELFF. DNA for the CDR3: TGTGCCAGCAGCCTCTTTCGGCGTACCGGGGAGCTGTTTTTT.

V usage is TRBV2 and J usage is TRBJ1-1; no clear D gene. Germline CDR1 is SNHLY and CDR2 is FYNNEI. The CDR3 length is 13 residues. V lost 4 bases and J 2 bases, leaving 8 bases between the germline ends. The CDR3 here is CASSVDTNTEAFF. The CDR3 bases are TGTGCCAGCAGTGTTGACACAAACACTGAAGCTTTCTTT.

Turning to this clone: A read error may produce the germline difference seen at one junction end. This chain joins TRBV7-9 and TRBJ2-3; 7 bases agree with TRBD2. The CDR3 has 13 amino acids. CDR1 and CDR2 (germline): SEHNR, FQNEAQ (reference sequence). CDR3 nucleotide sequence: TGTGCCAGCAGCTTTTCCACCTCGGACGCGGGAGATTTT. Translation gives CASSFSTSDAGDF.

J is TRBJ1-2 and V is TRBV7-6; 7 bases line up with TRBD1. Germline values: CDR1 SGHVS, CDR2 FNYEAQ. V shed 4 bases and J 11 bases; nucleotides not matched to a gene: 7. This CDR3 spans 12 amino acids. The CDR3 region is CASSSDRLAYTF. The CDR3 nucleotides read TGTGCCAGCAGCTCGGACAGGCTCGCGTACACCTTC.

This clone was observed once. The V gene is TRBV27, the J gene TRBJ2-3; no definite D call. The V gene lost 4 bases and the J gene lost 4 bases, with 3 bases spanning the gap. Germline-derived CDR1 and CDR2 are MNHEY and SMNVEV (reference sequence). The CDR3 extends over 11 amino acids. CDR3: CASSSPDTQYF. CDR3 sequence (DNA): TGTGCCAGCAGTTCCCCAGATACGCAGTATTTT.

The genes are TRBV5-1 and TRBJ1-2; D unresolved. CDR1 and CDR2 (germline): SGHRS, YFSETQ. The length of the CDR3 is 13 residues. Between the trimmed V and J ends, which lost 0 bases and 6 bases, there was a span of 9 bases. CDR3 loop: CASSLGLSNGYTF. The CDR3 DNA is TGCGCCAGCAGCTTGGGGTTATCGAATGGCTACACCTTC.

In nucleotides, the CDR3 is TGTGCCTGGAGACTAGCGGGGGCCACCTACGAGCAGTACTTC. Amino acid sequence: CAWRLAGATYEQYF. V and J are TRBV30 and TRBJ2-7, with 11 bases identical to TRBD2. With 3 bases clipped from V and 2 bases from J, the junction kept 3 bases outside the gene matches. Germline-derived CDR1 and CDR2 are GTSNPN and SVGIG (reference sequence). This CDR3 is built from 14 residues.

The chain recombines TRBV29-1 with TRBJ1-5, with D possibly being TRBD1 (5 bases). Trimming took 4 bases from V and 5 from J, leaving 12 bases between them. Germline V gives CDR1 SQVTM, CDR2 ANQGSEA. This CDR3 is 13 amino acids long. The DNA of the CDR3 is TGCAGCGTTGGACAGAGTGAAGATCAGCCCCAGCATTTT. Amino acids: CSVGQSEDQPQHF. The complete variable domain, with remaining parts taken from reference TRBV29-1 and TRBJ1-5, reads SAVISQKPSRDICQRGTSLTIQCQVDSQVTMMFWYRQQPGQSLTLIATANQGSEATYESGFVIDKFPISRPNLTFSTLTVSNMSPEDSSIYLCSVGQSEDQPQHFGDGTRLSIL.

The CDR3: CASSLAYGTGRQPQHF. The CDR3 DNA sequence: TGTGCCAGCAGCTTAGCGTACGGTACAGGGAGACAGCCCCAGCATTTT. The chain couples TRBV7-2 to TRBJ1-5; D may be TRBD1 (6 bases). This CDR3 contains 16 residues. Germline lookup yields CDR1 SGHTA and CDR2 FQGNSA. V lost 0 bases, J lost 7 bases, and 16 bases lay in between.

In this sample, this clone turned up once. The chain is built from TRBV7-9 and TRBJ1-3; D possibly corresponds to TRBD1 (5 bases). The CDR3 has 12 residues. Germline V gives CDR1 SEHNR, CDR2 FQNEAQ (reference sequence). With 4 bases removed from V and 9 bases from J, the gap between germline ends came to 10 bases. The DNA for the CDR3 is TGTGCCAGCAGCTACACAGGATCCACCATATATTTT. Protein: CASSYTGSTIYF.

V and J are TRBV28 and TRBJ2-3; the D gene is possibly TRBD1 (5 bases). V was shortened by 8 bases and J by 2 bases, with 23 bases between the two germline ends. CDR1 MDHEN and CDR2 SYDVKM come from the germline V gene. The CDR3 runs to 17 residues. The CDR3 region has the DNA TGTGCCAGCGGATCAAGGGGCCCCTACCTCCCCACAGATACGCAGTATTTT. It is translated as CASGSRGPYLPTDTQYF.

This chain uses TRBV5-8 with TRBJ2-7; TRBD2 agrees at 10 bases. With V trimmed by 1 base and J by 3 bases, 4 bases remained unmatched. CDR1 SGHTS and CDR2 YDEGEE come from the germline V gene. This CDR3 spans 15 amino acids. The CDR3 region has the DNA TGTGCCAGCAGCTTGCTAGCGGGGGATTACTACGAGCAGTACTTC. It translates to CASSLLAGDYYEQYF.

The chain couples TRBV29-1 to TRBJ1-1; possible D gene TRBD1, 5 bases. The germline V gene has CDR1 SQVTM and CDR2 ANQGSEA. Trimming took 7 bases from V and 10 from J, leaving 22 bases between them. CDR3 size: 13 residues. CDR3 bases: TGCAGCGCGGGAGGGGATTTCCTTCGTGTAGCTTTCTTT. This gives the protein CSAGGDFLRVAFF.

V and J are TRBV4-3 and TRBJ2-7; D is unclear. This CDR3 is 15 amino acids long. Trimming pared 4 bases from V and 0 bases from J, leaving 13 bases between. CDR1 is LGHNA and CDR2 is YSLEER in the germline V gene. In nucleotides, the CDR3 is TGCGCCAGCAGCCCACAAGTCGGTTCCTCCTACGAGCAGTACTTC. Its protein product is CASSPQVGSSYEQYF.

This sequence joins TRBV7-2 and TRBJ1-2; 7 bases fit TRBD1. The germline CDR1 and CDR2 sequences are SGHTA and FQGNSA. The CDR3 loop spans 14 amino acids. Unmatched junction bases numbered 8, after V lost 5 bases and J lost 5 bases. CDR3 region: CASSTRDRGYGYTF. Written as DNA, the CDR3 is TGTGCCAGCAGCACGCGGGACAGAGGATATGGCTACACCTTC.